The TCR beta chain under discussion was sequenced for a study of CD8 T cells in acute hepatitis C reinfection. General study findings and limits: Acute resolver, follow-up resolver and acute chronic samples had similar high diversity. All groups preferentially used TRBV04 and TRBV06, which was not due to overrepresentation in the naive pool.

With regard to this clone: Its antigen is as yet unknown.

Germline loops: CDR1 GTSNPN, CDR2 SVGIG (reference sequence). Trimming took 2 bases from V and 3 from J, leaving 8 bases between them. The CDR3 extends over 13 amino acids. Sequenced by immunoSEQ multiplex PCR; TCRdb stores in-frame clones only, minus some. The table lists approximately 41,000 clones, approximately 87% of them singletons. Time point denoted: naive CD8 control sorted from an acute-time-point sample. The chain is built from TRBV30 and TRBJ1-5, with TRBD1 as a possible D gene (5 bases). What was sequenced was naive CD8+ T cells from PBMCs. This clonotype originated in a man aged 25-40 years with chronic hepatitis C. The CDR3 sequence is CAWSQGYNQPQHF. CDR3 sequence (DNA): TGTGCCTGGAGTCAGGGATACAATCAGCCCCAGCATTTT.